The entry below describes one T cell receptor (beta chain). Its specificity is unknown. It was with a sample-barcoded 5' primer and a J-beta primer mix that a second PCR of about 7 to 12 cycles was run. Using its own MiXCR run on the 5' RACE reads, TCRdb lists one record per CDR3 protein. The sample records roughly 1.4 million distinct CDR3 sequences, around 59% being singletons. This CDR3 is built from 14 residues. Looked up from germline, CDR1 is PRHDT and CDR2 is FYEKMQ (reference sequence). This sample stems from a study of blood T cells in healthy people across ages. General observations from the study: Age showed a roughly linear inverse relationship with TCR beta diversity per million T cells.

The authors extracted at least 6 micrograms of total RNA per sample. This clonotype was obtained from a man younger than 30 in good health. The V and J genes are TRBV13 and TRBJ2-5; TRBD1 matches at 8 bases. The DNA end is a closer match to TRBJ2-7, so the J assignment may be wrong. What was sequenced was blood. The CDR3 here is CASSLGYRGDEQYF. CDR3 bases: TGTGCCAGCAGCTTAGGGTACAGGGGGGACGAGCAGTACTTC.